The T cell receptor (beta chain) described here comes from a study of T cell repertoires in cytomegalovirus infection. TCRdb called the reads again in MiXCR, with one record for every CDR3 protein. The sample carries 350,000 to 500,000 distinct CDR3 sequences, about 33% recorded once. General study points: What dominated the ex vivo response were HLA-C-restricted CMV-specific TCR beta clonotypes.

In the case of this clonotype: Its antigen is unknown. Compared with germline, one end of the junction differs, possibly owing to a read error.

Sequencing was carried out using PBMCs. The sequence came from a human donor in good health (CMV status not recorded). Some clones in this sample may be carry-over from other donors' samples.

CDR3 sequence reads: CASTDMGRLGGYNF. DNA of the CDR3: TGTGCCAGCACCGACATGGGACGCCTGGGGGGCTACAACTTC. V gene TRBV6-6 combines with J gene TRBJ1-2; perhaps TRBD1 as D (6 bases). Germline CDR1 and CDR2: MNHNY and SVGAGI (reference sequence). The length of the CDR3 is 14 residues.